Presented here are 22 T cell receptor beta chains from one specimen sequenced in a study of identical twins. TCRdb ran MiXCR on the 5' RACE reads and lists one entry per CDR3 protein. The sample includes some 1,700,000 distinct CDR3 sequences, more than 30% of them seen just once. The sample taken for sequencing was cord blood. The receptor source for this set is a newborn girl in good health.

A note on this clonotype: Given a much more abundant clone one base away, this may be a read error. The chain is built from TRBV7-2 and TRBJ2-4, with 7 nucleotides matching TRBD2. Germline CDR1 is SGHTA and CDR2 is FQGNSA. This CDR3 comprises 17 residues. V shed 2 bases, J shed 0 bases, and the junction held 7 bases outside the gene matches. The CDR3 is CASSLFREVVAKNIQYF. CDR3 bases: TGTGCCAGCAGCTTATTTCGGGAGGTGGTAGCCAAAAACATTCAGTACTTC.

Regarding this clonotype: With a much larger clone just one base away, this may be a read error. The chain employs TRBV20-1 and TRBJ2-7; no clear D gene. V lost 4 bases to trimming and J lost 9 bases, with 16 bases between them. Germline CDR1 reads DFQATT; CDR2 reads SNEGSKA (reference sequence). The CDR3 contains 12 residues. CDR3: CSAKQVQSLQYF. The CDR3 nucleotides are TGCAGTGCTAAGCAGGTGCAGTCGTTGCAGTACTTC.

This clonotype was seen only a few times. This chain connects TRBV4-1 to TRBJ2-5, with TRBD2 as a possible D gene (6 bases). Germline V gene data show CDR1 as MGHRA and CDR2 as YSYEKL. The V gene lost 2 bases and the J gene lost 0 bases, with 13 bases spanning the gap. This CDR3 is built from 16 residues. This CDR3 is CASSQRAGLYQETQYF. In DNA, the CDR3 is TGCGCCAGCAGCCAAAGGGCGGGGTTGTACCAAGAGACCCAGTACTTC.

The chain links TRBV11-2 to TRBJ1-1, with unresolved D. V dropped 5 bases and J dropped 7 bases, with 20 bases sitting between them. Germline V gene lookup returns CDR1 SGHAT and CDR2 FQNNGV. This CDR3 comprises 15 residues. CDR3 coding DNA: TGTGCCAGCAGCCCACTGGGTAAGCGTGCAGGTGAAGCTTTCTTT. Amino acids: CASSPLGKRAGEAFF.

Concerning this clonotype: At one end the junction does not follow the germline gene, possibly because of a read error. The CDR3 nucleotides read TGTGCCGCCAGTGATGGGGGGACTAGCGGGGGTAGAGAGACCCAGTACTTC. This translates into CAASDGGTSGGRETQYF. The rearrangement links TRBV24-1 to TRBJ2-7; TRBD2 agrees at 14 bases. The DNA end favors TRBJ2-5, so the J call may be wrong. CDR1 and CDR2 (germline): KGHDR, SFDVKD. The CDR3 length is 17 residues.

This clonotype was counted at least ten times. This chain joins TRBV12-3 or TRBV12-4 and TRBJ2-1; 8 bases map to TRBD2. CDR3 size: 13 residues. V lost 3 bases and J lost 7; bases outside the gene matches: 2. The CDR3 DNA reads as TGTGCCAGCAGTTTTGGCGGGGGGAATGAGCAGTTCTTC. Translating gives CASSFGGGNEQFF.

The chain is built from TRBV6-1 and TRBJ2-4; D remains ambiguous. The CDR3 is 15 amino acids. V was clipped by 2 bases and J by 13 bases, with 21 bases between them. Germline assignment: CDR1 MNHNS and CDR2 SASEGT. The CDR3 region is CASSETRYYSREQYF. CDR3 nucleotides: TGTGCCAGCAGTGAAACGCGTTACTATTCCCGTGAGCAGTACTTC.

This clonotype has just a few counts. The genes are TRBV20-1 and TRBJ2-7; 9 bases line up with TRBD1. The CDR3 loop spans 14 amino acids. CDR1 and CDR2 from the germline V gene are DFQATT and SNEGSKA (reference sequence). V lost 2 bases to trimming and J lost 5 bases; unmatched junction nucleotides: 7. The CDR3 reads CSARKGQGSDEQYF. In nucleotides, the CDR3 is TGCAGTGCTAGAAAGGGACAGGGAAGCGACGAGCAGTACTTC.

This chain connects TRBV4-2 to TRBJ2-2; D uncertain. The CDR3 runs 17 residues. Trimming cost V 8 bases and J 0 bases, with 19 bases left between them. Germline V gene sequence: CDR1 LGHNA, CDR2 YNFKEQ. CDR3 sequence reads: CASGPELLGANTGELFF. The CDR3, as DNA: TGTGCCAGCGGCCCGGAACTTTTGGGCGCGAACACCGGGGAGCTGTTTTTT.

The chain is built from TRBV6-1 and TRBJ2-7; tentatively, D is TRBD1 (6 bases). The CDR3 is 14 amino acids. V lost 4 bases and J lost 0, with 10 bases in between. Germline V gene lookup returns CDR1 MNHNS and CDR2 SASEGT. This CDR3 reads CASSGDTGSYEQYF. The CDR3 DNA reads as TGTGCCAGCAGTGGGGACACGGGCTCCTACGAGCAGTACTTC.

This clonotype was observed a handful of times. The chain combines TRBV5-1 with TRBJ2-1; D may correspond to TRBD1 or TRBD2 (5 bases each). V dropped 1 base and J dropped 3 bases, with 11 bases sitting between them. The CDR3 consists of 15 residues. CDR1 is SGHRS, CDR2 YFSETQ, per germline. CDR3 coding DNA: TGCGCCAGCAGCTTGCAGGGCGACTACTACAATGAGCAGTTCTTC. Translation: CASSLQGDYYNEQFF.

The rearrangement links TRBV3-1 to TRBJ1-3; possibly TRBD1 for D (6 bases). CDR3 length: 14 residues. Germline values: CDR1 LGHDT, CDR2 YNNKEL (reference sequence). Trimming removed 5 bases at V and 4 bases at J, with 12 bases between. The CDR3: CASSLQGEGNTIYF. CDR3 sequence (DNA): TGTGCCAGCAGCTTACAGGGAGAAGGAAACACCATATATTTT.

In its sample, this clonotype was seen a few times. This sequence joins TRBV6-1 and TRBJ2-5; D perhaps matches TRBD1 (6 bases). Germline CDR1 reads MNHNS; CDR2 reads SASEGT. Trimming removed 1 base at V and 5 bases at J, with 14 bases between. There are 15 residues in the CDR3. CDR3 residues: CASSEVHRAWETQYF. The CDR3 DNA sequence: TGTGCCAGCAGTGAAGTCCACAGGGCTTGGGAGACCCAGTACTTC.

The V call is TRBV6-2 or TRBV6-3, the J call TRBJ2-2, with D unresolved. CDR3 length: 13 residues. V was shortened by 11 bases and J by 5 bases, with 15 bases between the two germline ends. Per germline, CDR1 MNHEY and CDR2 SVGEGT. The CDR3 here is CAALGYPTGELFF. The DNA for the CDR3 is TGTGCCGCACTCGGGTACCCAACCGGGGAGCTGTTTTTT.

Remarks on this clonotype: A clone one base away is much larger, so this may be a read error. The chain couples TRBV4-2 to TRBJ2-3, with D hard to call. CDR1 LGHNA and CDR2 YNFKEQ come from the germline V gene. The CDR3 consists of 13 residues. The CDR3 spells CASSLDPEDPQYF. Written as DNA, the CDR3 is TGTGCCAGCAGCCTCGACCCCGAAGATCCGCAGTATTTT.

The chain combines TRBV5-1 with TRBJ1-1, with D possibly being TRBD1 (6 bases). V gave up 4 bases and J gave up 4 bases, with 14 bases separating them. The germline V gene encodes CDR1 SGHRS and CDR2 YFSETQ. CDR3 length: 14 residues. CDR3 coding DNA: TGCGCCAGCAGCCCATCGACAGGAGGCACTGAAGCTTTCTTT. Its translation: CASSPSTGGTEAFF.

This clonotype was counted many times. This rearrangement joins TRBV25-1 to TRBJ2-7; 14 bases align to TRBD2. Trimming removed 4 bases from V and 0 bases from J; junction bases left unmatched: 5. The CDR3 has 17 residues. Germline assignment: CDR1 MGHDK and CDR2 SYGVNS. The CDR3 loop is CASSVGTSGRASYEQYF. CDR3 coding DNA: TGTGCCAGCAGTGTCGGGACTAGCGGGAGAGCCTCCTACGAGCAGTACTTC.

The chain joins TRBV20-1 to TRBJ2-1; no clear D gene. V gave up 6 bases and J gave up 0 bases, with 18 bases separating them. Germline V gene lookup returns CDR1 DFQATT and CDR2 SNEGSKA (reference sequence). The length of the CDR3 is 16 residues. The CDR3 region is CSATSYSTSSYNEQFF. The CDR3 region has the DNA TGCAGTGCCACATCCTACAGTACGAGCTCCTACAATGAGCAGTTCTTC.

The gene calls are TRBV6-5 and TRBJ2-1; the match to TRBD2 covers 10 bases. Germline trimming cut 6 bases from V and 1 base from J; bases unmatched to any gene: 6. Germline lookup yields CDR1 MNHEY and CDR2 SVGAGI. The CDR3 sequence is 16 residues long. The chain's CDR3 is CASRGLARTSYNEQFF. The DNA for the CDR3 is TGTGCCAGCAGGGGACTAGCGAGGACGTCCTACAATGAGCAGTTCTTC.

This sequence joins TRBV25-1 and TRBJ2-7; 9 bases map to TRBD2. CDR3 length: 12 amino acids. V dropped 4 bases and J dropped 10; count of bases not matched to a gene: 5. CDR1 is MGHDK and CDR2 is SYGVNS in the germline V gene. CDR3 sequence reads: CASSASGEGQYF. DNA of the CDR3: TGTGCCAGCAGTGCTAGCGGGGAAGGTCAGTACTTC.

In its sample, this clonotype was seen a few times. The chain is built from TRBV3-1 and TRBJ1-6; a possible D gene is TRBD1 (6 bases). The V gene lost 4 bases and the J gene lost 8 bases, with 12 bases spanning the gap. CDR1 is LGHDT, CDR2 YNNKEL, per germline (reference sequence). CDR3 length: 14 amino acids. DNA for the CDR3: TGTGCCAGCAGCCCCGGAGGGGGTTATTCACCCCTCCACTTT. It yields the protein CASSPGGGYSPLHF.

This clonotype was detected a few times. The CDR3 DNA reads TGTGCCAGCAGCCAAATCCTAGCGGGGAGAGAGACCCAGTACTTC. Residues: CASSQILAGRETQYF. The chain couples TRBV4-2 to TRBJ2-5; 9 bases fit TRBD2. This CDR3 is 15 amino acids long. V trimming: 2 bases; J trimming: 4 bases; junction bases outside the gene matches: 5. From germline, CDR1 is LGHNA and CDR2 YNFKEQ.